This T cell receptor beta chain emerged from a study of control samples from healthy donors and cancer patients. TCRdb's copy holds only in-frame clones and misses some; the assay was immunoSEQ multiplex PCR. The profile shows fewer than 90,000 clones, about 90% of them singletons. The V gene lost 2 bases and the J gene lost 2 bases, with 17 bases spanning the gap. The V gene's germline CDR1 is SGHAT and CDR2 FQNNGV. This CDR3 spans 17 amino acids. Material: PBMCs. The sequence derives from a woman in her sixties or seventies with head and neck cancer. The rearrangement joins TRBV11-2 to TRBJ2-3; either TRBD1 or TRBD2 may supply D (5 bases each). The CDR3 reads CASSLTGQNIYTDTQYF. The DNA of the CDR3 is TGTGCCAGCAGCTTAACGGGGCAGAACATATACACAGATACGCAGTATTTT.